Presented here are 21 T cell receptor beta chains from one specimen sequenced in a study of shared clonotypes between healthy human individuals. Naivety among CD8 cells was defined by CD45RO negativity and positive CCR7 selection, thereby excluding terminally differentiated effector memory CD45RA+ cells. Method: immunoSEQ multiplex PCR; TCRdb's copy keeps in-frame clones and lacks some. The sample has about 2.1 million clones, over 85% seen once. Source material: naive CD8+ T cells from PBMCs. Receptors originate from a man aged 18 to 29 in good health. Some clones in this sample may be carry-over from other donors' samples.

The genes are TRBV29-1 and TRBJ2-3; a weak D match, TRBD1 (5 bases). The CDR3 spans 13 residues. The germline V and J ends were trimmed by 8 bases and 3 bases, with 15 bases remaining between them. Germline V lookup: CDR1 SQVTM, CDR2 ANQGSEA. The CDR3 sequence: CSQKPGNTDTQYF. The CDR3 DNA is TGCAGCCAAAAGCCAGGGAATACAGATACGCAGTATTTT.

This clone came up once. The V call is TRBV13, the J call TRBJ2-1, with D unclear. The CDR3 has 13 amino acids. V lost 0 bases, J lost 7 bases, and 7 bases lay in between. Germline lookup yields CDR1 PRHDT and CDR2 FYEKMQ (reference sequence). Here the CDR3 reads CASSLGELNEQFF. DNA for the CDR3: TGTGCCAGCAGCTTAGGGGAGTTAAATGAGCAGTTCTTC.

V is TRBV11-1 and J is TRBJ2-1; unclear D gene. Germline V gene lookup returns CDR1 SGHAT and CDR2 FQDESV (reference sequence). The CDR3 is 17 residues long. Trimming left V 2 bases short and J 8 bases short, with 22 bases between. The CDR3 region is CASSLSRFPSLADEQFF. Here the CDR3 DNA reads TGTGCCAGCAGCTTATCAAGGTTTCCCTCGTTGGCGGATGAGCAGTTCTTC.

This rearrangement joins TRBV6-1 to TRBJ2-7; 9 bases map to TRBD1. Germline CDR1 MNHNS, CDR2 SASEGT. The CDR3 has 14 amino acids. V shed 4 bases and J 6 bases; nucleotides not matched to a gene: 7. CDR3 coding DNA: TGTGCCAGCAGTGTGGTGACAGGGGGACCCGAGCAGTACTTC. This codes for CASSVVTGGPEQYF.

V is TRBV14 and J is TRBJ2-7, with 8 bases that match TRBD2. The germline V gene has CDR1 SGHDN and CDR2 FVKESK. The CDR3 is made up of 14 amino acids. Trimming removed 1 base from V and 4 bases from J; junction bases left unmatched: 3. DNA for the CDR3: TGTGCCAGCAGCCAAGCGGGAGGGCTTTACGAGCAGTACTTC. This translates into CASSQAGGLYEQYF.

The chain joins TRBV7-9 to TRBJ2-5; D ambiguous. V was shortened by 5 bases and J by 2 bases, with 15 bases between the two germline ends. CDR3 length: 15 amino acids. Germline V lookup: CDR1 SEHNR, CDR2 FQNEAQ (reference sequence). In nucleotides, the CDR3 is TGTGCCAGCAGCCCAACGTGGGCGGAGCAAGAGACCCAGTACTTC. It encodes CASSPTWAEQETQYF.

In regard to this clone: Distinct nucleotide sequences in the sample also encode this CDR3. The V gene is TRBV5-5, the J gene TRBJ1-5; D gene ambiguous. CDR3 length equals 15 residues. V lost 0 bases and J lost 0, with 7 bases in between. Germline lookup yields CDR1 SGHKS and CDR2 YYEKEE (reference sequence). The DNA for the CDR3 is TGTGCCAGCAGCTTGGGCCGCAATAGCAATCAGCCCCAGCATTTT. Its translation: CASSLGRNSNQPQHF.

This rearrangement joins TRBV30 to TRBJ1-1, with D unclear. V dropped 0 bases and J dropped 5 bases, with 13 bases sitting between them. Germline CDR1 reads GTSNPN; CDR2 reads SVGIG (reference sequence). This CDR3 is built from 14 residues. Here the CDR3 DNA reads TGTGCCTGGAGTGTGTCCGGGGTTAGGACTGAAGCTTTCTTT. Translated, it gives CAWSVSGVRTEAFF.

This clone came up once. The same CDR3 arises from other DNA sequences in this sample as well. This chain links TRBV7-2 with TRBJ2-3; D unresolved. The germline CDR1 and CDR2 sequences are SGHTA and FQGNSA. V lost 1 base, J lost 0 bases, and 8 bases lay in between. The CDR3 is 15 residues long. The CDR3 loop is CASSLVAASTDTQYF. The CDR3 DNA is TGTGCCAGCAGCTTAGTAGCTGCTAGCACAGATACGCAGTATTTT.

Comments on this clone: Other nucleotide sequences in the sample specify the same CDR3. The V and J genes are TRBV9 and TRBJ2-7, with D tentatively TRBD1 (6 bases). The V gene's germline CDR1 is SGDLS and CDR2 YYNGEE. The CDR3 runs 13 residues. The ends were cut back, 5 bases at V and 0 bases at J, with 9 bases in the middle. CDR3 in amino acids: CASSGTYSYEQYF. The CDR3 DNA reads TGTGCCAGCAGTGGGACATACTCCTACGAGCAGTACTTC. Full variable domain (remainder filled in from reference TRBV9 and TRBJ2-7): DSGVTQTPKHLITATGQRVTLRCSPRSGDLSVYWYQQSLDQGLQFLIQYYNGEERAKGNILERFSAQQFPDLHSELNLSSLELGDSALYFCASSGTYSYEQYFGPGTRLTVT.

The chain has TRBV19 and TRBJ1-2; 12 bases are shared with TRBD1. The CDR3 consists of 18 residues. Germline V gene lookup returns CDR1 LNHDA and CDR2 SQIVND (reference sequence). Trimming at V came to 4 bases and at J to 6 bases, leaving 15 bases not matched to a gene. The CDR3 protein is CASSTLWDRGREVHGYTF. CDR3 bases: TGTGCCAGTAGTACCCTCTGGGACAGGGGGCGAGAAGTCCATGGCTACACCTTC.

The V call is TRBV5-6, the J call TRBJ1-4; D gene unclear. Trimming shortened V by 1 base and J by 15 bases, and 13 bases separated the two germline ends. In germline, CDR1 is SGHDT, CDR2 YYEEEE. CDR3 length equals 12 residues. The chain's CDR3 is CASSLSGVELFF. As DNA, the CDR3 is TGTGCCAGCAGCTTGTCGGGCGTAGAATTGTTTTTT.

The chain employs TRBV4-2 and TRBJ2-3; 8 bases match TRBD2. CDR3 length: 17 residues. Looked up from germline, CDR1 is LGHNA and CDR2 is YNFKEQ. The junction had 8 bases not matched to a gene; V was cut back by 1 base and J by 2 bases. Here the CDR3 reads CASSQVLREVSTDTQYF. The CDR3, as DNA: TGTGCCAGCAGCCAAGTCTTGCGGGAGGTATCCACAGATACGCAGTATTTT.

The chain couples TRBV4-1 to TRBJ1-2, with D unresolved. The germline V gene encodes CDR1 MGHRA and CDR2 YSYEKL. Trimming left V 2 bases short and J 5 bases short, with 12 bases between. This CDR3 has 14 residues. As DNA, the CDR3 is TGCGCCAGCAGCCAAAAGGAGGGTTTTTATGGCTACACCTTC. The encoded protein is CASSQKEGFYGYTF.

The chain links TRBV10-3 to TRBJ2-7, with 8 positions matching TRBD1. Germline assignment: CDR1 ENHRY and CDR2 SYGVKD. V was pared by 3 bases and J by 4 bases, with 2 bases of the junction left unmatched. The CDR3 is made up of 13 amino acids. CDR3 DNA: TGTGCCATCAGTGATGACAGGGGATACGAGCAGTACTTC. It encodes CAISDDRGYEQYF.

This rearrangement joins TRBV2 to TRBJ1-2, with D possibly being TRBD1 (5 bases). CDR1 is SNHLY, CDR2 FYNNEI, per germline. The CDR3 sequence is 14 residues long. The ends were cut back, 3 bases at V and 2 bases at J, with 10 bases in the middle. This CDR3 reads CASSERGSNYGYTF. The CDR3, as DNA: TGTGCCAGCAGTGAGAGGGGATCCAACTATGGCTACACCTTC.

V usage is TRBV27 and J usage is TRBJ2-7; TRBD1 or TRBD2 may be the D gene (5 bases each). Germline V gives CDR1 MNHEY, CDR2 SMNVEV (reference sequence). This CDR3 spans 13 amino acids. V shed 2 bases and J shed 5 bases, with 10 bases lying between them. The CDR3 is CASSLLRGDEQYF. CDR3 nucleotides: TGTGCCAGCAGTTTACTACGGGGCGACGAGCAGTACTTC.

The table lists this clone with a count of one. The chain links TRBV29-1 to TRBJ1-1, with D uncertain. The CDR3 loop spans 13 amino acids. The V gene lost 5 bases and the J gene lost 0 bases, with 10 bases spanning the gap. The germline CDR1 and CDR2 sequences are SQVTM and ANQGSEA. CDR3 sequence (DNA): TGCAGCGTTCCGGCCCGAGTGAACACTGAAGCTTTCTTT. It translates to CSVPARVNTEAFF.

This clone is a singleton in its sample. V gene TRBV27 combines with J gene TRBJ2-3; tentative D call: TRBD1 (5 bases). Germline V gene data show CDR1 as MNHEY and CDR2 as SMNVEV (reference sequence). V lost 1 base to trimming and J lost 4 bases, with 15 bases between them. CDR3 length: 16 amino acids. The CDR3 DNA follows: TGTGCCAGCAGTTTATTAGGTCAGGGTGGCCCAGATACGCAGTATTTT. This codes for CASSLLGQGGPDTQYF.

The CDR3 sequence: CASSLGTGVNEQYF. CDR3 bases: TGTGCCAGCAGTTTAGGGACGGGGGTCAACGAGCAGTACTTC. The V gene is TRBV28, the J gene TRBJ2-7; TRBD2 might be the D (6 bases). From germline, CDR1 is MDHEN and CDR2 SYDVKM. This CDR3 comprises 14 residues. V shed 2 bases and J shed 5 bases, with 13 bases lying between them.

This sequence joins TRBV6-5 and TRBJ2-3; D gene unclear. Deletions cut 0 bases from V and 6 bases from J, with 13 bases between. Germline V CDR1 and CDR2: MNHEY, SVGAGI. The CDR3 has 15 residues. The CDR3 nucleotides are TGTGCCAGCAGTTACTCGAGGACCGGCTGGGATACGCAGTATTTT. Translated, it gives CASSYSRTGWDTQYF.